This TCR beta chain was retrieved from a study of blood T cells in healthy people across ages. For the second PCR, which ran for about 7 to 12 cycles, a sample-barcoded 5' primer and a J-beta primer mix were used. From the 5' RACE reads, TCRdb called clonotypes with MiXCR, one entry per CDR3 protein. The sample lists under 1,000,000 distinct CDR3 sequences, 35% to 60% occurring once. This CDR3 comprises 13 residues. Germline CDR1 and CDR2: SGHVS and FNYEAQ. Trimming pared 5 bases from V and 4 bases from J, leaving 11 bases between. This TCR came from a man older than 75 in good health. The gene calls are TRBV7-6 and TRBJ1-2; no definite D call. The specimen was blood. The CDR3 bases are TGTGCCAGCAGCCCCGCAGCCCTCTATGGCTACACCTTC. Encoded protein: CASSPAALYGYTF.